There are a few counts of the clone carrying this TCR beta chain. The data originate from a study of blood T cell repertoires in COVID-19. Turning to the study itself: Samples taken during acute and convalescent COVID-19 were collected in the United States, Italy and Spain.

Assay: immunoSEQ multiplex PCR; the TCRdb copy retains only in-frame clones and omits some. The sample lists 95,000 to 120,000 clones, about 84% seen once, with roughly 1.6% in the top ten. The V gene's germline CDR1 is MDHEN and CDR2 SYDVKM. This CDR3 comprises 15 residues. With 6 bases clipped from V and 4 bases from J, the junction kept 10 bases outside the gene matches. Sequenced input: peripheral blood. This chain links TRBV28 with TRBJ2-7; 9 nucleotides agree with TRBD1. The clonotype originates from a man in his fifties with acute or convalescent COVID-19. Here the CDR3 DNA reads TGTGCCAGCAGCATGCCCGGGACAGGGATATACGAGCAGTACTTC. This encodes CASSMPGTGIYEQYF.